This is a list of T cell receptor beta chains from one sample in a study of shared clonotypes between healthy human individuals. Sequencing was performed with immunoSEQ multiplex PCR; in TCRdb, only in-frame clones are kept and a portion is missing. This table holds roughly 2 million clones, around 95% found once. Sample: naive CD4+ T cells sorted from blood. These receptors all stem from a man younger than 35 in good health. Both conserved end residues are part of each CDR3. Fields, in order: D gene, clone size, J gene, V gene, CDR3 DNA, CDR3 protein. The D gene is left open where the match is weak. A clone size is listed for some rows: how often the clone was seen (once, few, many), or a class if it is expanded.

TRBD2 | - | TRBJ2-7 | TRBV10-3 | TGTGCCGTCTCACCGGGACTAGCGGGGGCTTACGAGCAGTACTTC | CAVSPGLAGAYEQYF
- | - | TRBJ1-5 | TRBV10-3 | TGTGCCATCAGTGAGTTCGAGGGGCAGCCCCAGCATTTT | CAISEFEGQPQHF
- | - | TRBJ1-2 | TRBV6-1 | TGTGCCAGCAGTGAACTGGCGTCGGGCTATGGCTACACCTTC | CASSELASGYGYTF
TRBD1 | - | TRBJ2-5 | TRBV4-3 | TGCGCCAGCAGCCAAGATTGGGGACAGCAAGAGACCCAGTACTTC | CASSQDWGQQETQYF
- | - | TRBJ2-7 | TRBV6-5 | TGTGCCAGCAGTTACAGTATCGCAGAGCACTCCTACGAGCAGTACTTC | CASSYSIAEHSYEQYF
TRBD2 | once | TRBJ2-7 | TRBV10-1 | TGCGCCAGCAGTGAGATGGTAGCGGGGTCCTACGAGCAGTACTTC | CASSEMVAGSYEQYF
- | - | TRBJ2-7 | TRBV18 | TGTGCCAGCTCACCATCCAAGACAGCTGGCTCCTACGAGCAGTACTTC | CASSPSKTAGSYEQYF
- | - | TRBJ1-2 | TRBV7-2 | TGTGCCAGCAGCATAGCCGTTAACTATGGCTACACCTTC | CASSIAVNYGYTF
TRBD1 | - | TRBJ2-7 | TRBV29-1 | TGCAGCGTCGTCCTAGGGACAGGCGGGGTCGAGCAGTACTTC | CSVVLGTGGVEQYF
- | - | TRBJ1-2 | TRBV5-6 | TGTGCCAGCAGCTTGGGTGGCGGGTTCTACACCTTC | CASSLGGGFYTF
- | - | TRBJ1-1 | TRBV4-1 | TGCGCCAGCAGATCAAGAACGGATAGGAACACTGAAGCTTTCTTT | CASRSRTDRNTEAFF
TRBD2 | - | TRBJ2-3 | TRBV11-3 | TGTGCCAGCAGCTCCGGGACTACGGGTTCAGATACGCAGTATTTT | CASSSGTTGSDTQYF
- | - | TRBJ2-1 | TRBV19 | TGTGCCAGTAGTAAGGAAAGCTCCTACAATGAGCAGTTCTTC | CASSKESSYNEQFF
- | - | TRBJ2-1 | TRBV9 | TGTGCCAGCAGCGTAGAAGGGTTCAATGAGCAGTTCTTC | CASSVEGFNEQFF
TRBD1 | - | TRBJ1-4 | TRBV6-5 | TGTGCCAGCAGTTACTCCGGGACAGGGGGGACTGAAAAACTGTTTTTT | CASSYSGTGGTEKLFF
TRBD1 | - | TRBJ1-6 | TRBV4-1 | TGCGCCAGCAGCCAAGGGCAGGGGGTGTATAATTCACCCCTCCACTTT | CASSQGQGVYNSPLHF
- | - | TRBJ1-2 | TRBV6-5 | TGTGCCAGCAGTTACGGTCAGGGCATGGGCTACACCTTC | CASSYGQGMGYTF
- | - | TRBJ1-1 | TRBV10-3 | TGTGCCATCAGCCCGGGGATACAGGCGAACACTGAAGCTTTCTTT | CAISPGIQANTEAFF
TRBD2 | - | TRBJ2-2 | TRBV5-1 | TGCGCCAGCACGTCGACGGGAGGGAAATCCGGGGAGCTGTTTTTT | CASTSTGGKSGELFF
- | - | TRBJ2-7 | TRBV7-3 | TGTGCCAGCAGCTTCCATTTGGGGCGCCAGGGTAACGAGCAGTACTTC | CASSFHLGRQGNEQYF
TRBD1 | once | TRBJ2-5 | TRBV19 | TGTGCCAGTAGTAAAGTTTCAGGGGGCGAGGAGACCCAGTACTTC | CASSKVSGGEETQYF
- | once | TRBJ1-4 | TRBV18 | TGTGCCAGCTCACCTTTAACCGCAGGGTTAGAAAAACTGTTTTTT | CASSPLTAGLEKLFF
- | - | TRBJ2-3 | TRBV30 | TGTGCCTGGAGTGTCGGGACGTGGGATACGCAGTATTTT | CAWSVGTWDTQYF
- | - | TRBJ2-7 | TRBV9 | TGTGCCAGCAGCGTAGTAGGATCCCGCGAGCAGTACTTC | CASSVVGSREQYF
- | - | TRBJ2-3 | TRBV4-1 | TGCGCCAGCAGCCAACGCTTCACAGATACGCAGTATTTT | CASSQRFTDTQYF
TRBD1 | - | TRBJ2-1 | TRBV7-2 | TGTGCCAGCAGCTCAGACAGGGCGTCCTACAATGAGCAGTTCTTC | CASSSDRASYNEQFF
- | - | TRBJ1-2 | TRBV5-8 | TGTGCCAGCAGAAGTGGGACGACAGCTAACTATGGCTACACCTTC | CASRSGTTANYGYTF
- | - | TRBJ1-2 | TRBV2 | TGTGCCAGCACCGTCAGGGGTAACTATGGCTACACCTTC | CASTVRGNYGYTF
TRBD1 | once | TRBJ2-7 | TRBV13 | TGTGCCAGCAGCTTCCCATCCGGGACAGGGACCTACGAGCAGTACTTC | CASSFPSGTGTYEQYF
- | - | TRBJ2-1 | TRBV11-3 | TGTGCCAGCAGCTTAGGCAGGGGAGACTACAATGAGCAGTTCTTC | CASSLGRGDYNEQFF
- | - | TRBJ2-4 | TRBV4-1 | TGCGCCAGCAGCCAAGGATCGGTGGACAGAGCCAAAAACATTCAGTACTTC | CASSQGSVDRAKNIQYF
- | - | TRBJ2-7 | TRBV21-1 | TGTGCCAGCAGCAAAGCGAGGCAGGGCCCCTACGAGCAGTACTTC | CASSKARQGPYEQYF
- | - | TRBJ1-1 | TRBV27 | TGTGCCAGCAGGCGCGGCGGGCCGGCGAACACTGAAGCTTTCTTT | CASRRGGPANTEAFF
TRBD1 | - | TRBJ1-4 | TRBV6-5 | TGTGCCAGCAGTTTGGGACAGGGGATAGGGGCAGAAAAACTGTTTTTT | CASSLGQGIGAEKLFF
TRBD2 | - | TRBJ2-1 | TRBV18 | TGTGCCAGCTCACAAGCTCCCGTAGCGGGAGGGCCGTACAATGAGCAGTTCTTC | CASSQAPVAGGPYNEQFF
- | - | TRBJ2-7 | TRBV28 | TGTGCCAGCAGCCGAATAACTGTTGGAGCTTTAGGGCAGTACTTC | CASSRITVGALGQYF
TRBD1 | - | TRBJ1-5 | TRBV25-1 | TGTGCCAGCAGTGATTTTCAGGGGGAGTCAGGTCAGCCCCAGCATTTT | CASSDFQGESGQPQHF
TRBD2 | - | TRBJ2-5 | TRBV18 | TGTGCCAGCTCTACTAGCGGGGGATGGGAGACCCAGTACTTC | CASSTSGGWETQYF
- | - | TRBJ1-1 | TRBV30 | TGTGCTGGCCCCGGGACTATGAACACTGAAGCTTTCTTT | CAGPGTMNTEAFF
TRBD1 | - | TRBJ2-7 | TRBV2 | TGTGCCAGCTTTTCCCGGGACAGGGGCCAGAGTATCTACGAGCAGTACTTC | CASFSRDRGQSIYEQYF
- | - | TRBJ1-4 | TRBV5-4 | TGTGCCAGCAGCTTGGGTTCCCGGGGCGGTAATGAAAAACTGTTTTTT | CASSLGSRGGNEKLFF
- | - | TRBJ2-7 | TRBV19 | TGTGCCAGTAGTAGGACGACTTACTACGAGCAGTACTTC | CASSRTTYYEQYF
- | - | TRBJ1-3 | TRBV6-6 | TGTGCCAGCAGTTACGATAAGGTGGGGGACACCATATATTTT | CASSYDKVGDTIYF
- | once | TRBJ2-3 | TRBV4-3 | TGCGCCAGCAGCCACAAACTAGGGTTCGCAGATACGCAGTATTTT | CASSHKLGFADTQYF
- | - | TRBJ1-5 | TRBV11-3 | TGTGCCAGCAGCTTTGGAGGGCCAAACAATCAGCCCCAGCATTTT | CASSFGGPNNQPQHF
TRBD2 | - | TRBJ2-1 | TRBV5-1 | TGCGCCAGCAGCTTGGTAGCGGGGGGTTACAATGAGCAGTTCTTC | CASSLVAGGYNEQFF
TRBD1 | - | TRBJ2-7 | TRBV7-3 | TGTGCCAGCAGCTTAAACCGGGACAGCCAAGGGGAGCAGTACTTC | CASSLNRDSQGEQYF
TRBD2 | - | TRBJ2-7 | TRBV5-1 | TGCGCCAGCAGCTTGGTGGCAACTTCTAGCGGCGAGCAGTACTTC | CASSLVATSSGEQYF
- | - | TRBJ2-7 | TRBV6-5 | TGTGCCAGCAGTCCCCCGAGGGGCTCCGCCGAGCAGTACTTC | CASSPPRGSAEQYF